The clone carrying this TCR beta chain appeared a few times. The sample comes from a study of CD8 T cells in ankylosing spondylitis. TCRdb re-analysed the 5' RACE reads in MiXCR, keeping a single row per CDR3 protein. The table has roughly 120,000 distinct CDR3 sequences, roughly 15% seen once; the top ten hold 2.5% to 3%. Sequences were obtained from blood, either unsorted or a sorted T cell fraction (not recorded which). This receptor was obtained from a female donor with ankylosing spondylitis or in good health (not recorded which).

CDR3 loop: CASSWDSWQPQHF. In nucleotides, the CDR3 is TGTGCCAGCAGCTGGGACAGCTGGCAGCCCCAGCATTTT. This sequence joins TRBV27 and TRBJ1-5, with 7 bases identical to TRBD1. CDR3 length: 13 amino acids. Looked up from germline, CDR1 is MNHEY and CDR2 is SMNVEV (reference sequence). Trimming took 6 bases from V and 7 from J; bases not matched to a gene: 6.